These 28 T cell receptor beta chains share one sample of origin, sequenced in a study of CD8 T cells in Susac syndrome. Reverse transcription of 0.5 to 1 ug RNA was carried out with random hexamers. TCRdb re-derived calls from the immunoSEQ multiplex PCR reads in MiXCR, one entry per CDR3 protein. Of just under 150,000 distinct CDR3 sequences in the sample, approximately 94% were seen once. Sample: CD4+ T cells from PBMCs. The receptors here all came from a human donor in good health.

The DNA of the CDR3 is TGTGCCAGCAGTGTGTTTGGCGGGACTGCTCGCGAGCAGTACTTC. Its protein product is CASSVFGGTAREQYF. This chain uses TRBV2 with TRBJ2-7; the D gene is possibly TRBD2 (6 bases). This CDR3 is 15 amino acids long. Germline values: CDR1 SNHLY, CDR2 FYNNEI. The V end was cut by 4 bases, the J end by 6 bases, with 19 bases between.

The chain employs TRBV6-1 and TRBJ2-7; perhaps TRBD2 as D (6 bases). Between the trimmed V and J ends, which lost 0 bases and 2 bases, there was a span of 14 bases. Germline loops: CDR1 MNHNS, CDR2 SASEGT. The CDR3 extends over 16 amino acids. The CDR3 here is CASSEAEGSGAYEQYF. In nucleotides, the CDR3 is TGTGCCAGCAGTGAAGCGGAGGGTAGCGGCGCCTACGAGCAGTACTTC.

This clonotype appeared once. The chain employs TRBV29-1 and TRBJ2-1; 9 bases are a match to TRBD2. This CDR3 has 11 residues. Looked up from germline, CDR1 is SQVTM and CDR2 is ANQGSEA. Unmatched junction bases numbered 7, after V lost 7 bases and J lost 12 bases. The CDR3 nucleotides are TGCAGCGCCGCTAGCGGGATGGGGCAGTTCTTC. It specifies CSAASGMGQFF.

The V and J genes are TRBV19 and TRBJ2-1; 11 positions match TRBD2. Per the germline V gene, CDR1 is LNHDA and CDR2 is SQIVND (reference sequence). Losses at the gene ends were 6 bases for V and 2 bases for J; bases not matched to a gene: 3. The CDR3 has 15 residues. The CDR3 DNA is TGTGCCAGTAGGGCGGGACTAGCGGCCTACAATGAGCAGTTCTTC. As protein: CASRAGLAAYNEQFF.

The gene calls are TRBV30 and TRBJ1-5; unclear D gene. This CDR3 comprises 13 residues. With 2 bases removed from V and 5 bases from J, the gap between germline ends came to 10 bases. Germline loops: CDR1 GTSNPN, CDR2 SVGIG (reference sequence). CDR3 amino acids: CAWSLRGDQPQHF. The CDR3 DNA follows: TGTGCCTGGAGTTTGAGAGGAGATCAGCCCCAGCATTTT.

This chain connects TRBV27 to TRBJ2-2; D perhaps matches TRBD1 (6 bases). V dropped 3 bases and J dropped 5 bases, with 16 bases sitting between them. The CDR3 spans 16 residues. Germline-derived CDR1 and CDR2 are MNHEY and SMNVEV (reference sequence). CDR3: CASSFGPGALTGELFF. Here the CDR3 DNA reads TGTGCCAGCAGTTTCGGTCCAGGGGCGTTGACCGGGGAGCTGTTTTTT.

This rearrangement joins TRBV7-9 to TRBJ2-3; TRBD2 aligns across 12 bases. V shed 2 bases and J 5 bases; nucleotides not matched to a gene: 5. Germline CDR1 SEHNR, CDR2 FQNEAQ (reference sequence). The CDR3 runs to 16 residues. This CDR3 is CASSLRTSGTVDTQYF. CDR3 sequence (DNA): TGTGCCAGCAGCTTACGGACTAGCGGGACGGTAGATACGCAGTATTTT.

The V call is TRBV7-3, the J call TRBJ1-1; D is ambiguous. Germline values: CDR1 SGHTA, CDR2 FQGTGA. The V end was cut by 5 bases, the J end by 0 bases, with 7 bases between. The CDR3 spans 13 residues. The DNA of the CDR3 is TGTGCCAGCAGCCGGAAAATGAACACTGAAGCTTTCTTT. Encoded protein: CASSRKMNTEAFF.

This rearrangement joins TRBV4-2 to TRBJ2-7, with 13 bases identical to TRBD2. V dropped 2 bases and J dropped 1; count of bases not matched to a gene: 2. Germline CDR1 and CDR2: LGHNA and YNFKEQ. There are 16 residues in the CDR3. The CDR3 DNA follows: TGTGCCAGCAGCCAATCACTAGCGGGAGGGTCCTACGAGCAGTACTTC. Translating it yields CASSQSLAGGSYEQYF.

The chain couples TRBV27 to TRBJ1-5; unclear D gene. CDR1 and CDR2 from the germline V gene are MNHEY and SMNVEV (reference sequence). This CDR3 contains 13 residues. V lost 8 bases and J 3 bases, leaving 11 bases between the germline ends. For the CDR3, the DNA is TGTGCCAGCGGATACCGGGACAATCAGCCCCAGCATTTT. Its translation: CASGYRDNQPQHF.

The rearrangement links TRBV20-1 to TRBJ1-1; D uncertain. Germline lookup yields CDR1 DFQATT and CDR2 SNEGSKA (reference sequence). V was trimmed by 5 bases and J by 11 bases, leaving 15 bases between them. The CDR3 is 11 residues long. CDR3 bases: TGCAGTGCTGCCGCCCGGGTGATGGCTTTCTTT. It encodes CSAAARVMAFF.

V and J are TRBV11-2 and TRBJ2-3; 11 bases fit TRBD2. Looked up from germline, CDR1 is SGHAT and CDR2 is FQNNGV. The CDR3 is 13 amino acids. Trimming removed 8 bases from V and 5 bases from J; junction bases left unmatched: 3. The CDR3 here is CASGTSGRDTQYF. The CDR3 DNA is TGTGCCAGCGGGACTAGCGGTAGAGATACGCAGTATTTT.

The J gene is TRBJ2-5, the V gene TRBV28; D is perhaps TRBD2 (6 bases). CDR1 and CDR2 from the germline V gene are MDHEN and SYDVKM. This CDR3 spans 15 amino acids. The V gene lost 4 bases and the J gene lost 5 bases, with 17 bases spanning the gap. The CDR3 DNA follows: TGTGCCAGCAGTTCCCCAACCGGAGGGGTGGAGACCCAGTACTTC. Amino acid sequence: CASSSPTGGVETQYF.

The rearrangement links TRBV28 to TRBJ2-7; no firm D call. This CDR3 comprises 12 residues. V dropped 1 base and J dropped 5 bases, with 6 bases sitting between them. Germline V gene lookup returns CDR1 MDHEN and CDR2 SYDVKM. The CDR3 DNA reads TGTGCCAGCAGTTTATTAGGAAACGAGCAGTACTTC. Translation gives CASSLLGNEQYF.

The V gene is TRBV5-1, the J gene TRBJ2-2; D remains unclear. This CDR3 is built from 12 residues. V gave up 4 bases and J gave up 4 bases, with 5 bases separating them. CDR1 SGHRS and CDR2 YFSETQ come from the germline V gene. The CDR3 loop is CASSAVTGELFF. The CDR3 DNA follows: TGCGCCAGCAGCGCCGTCACCGGGGAGCTGTTTTTT.

This chain uses TRBV25-1 with TRBJ2-7, with D possibly TRBD1 on 6 matching bases. Germline V gene lookup returns CDR1 MGHDK and CDR2 SYGVNS. The CDR3 contains 14 residues. V was cut by 3 bases and J by 2 bases, with 11 bases left in between. CDR3 protein: CASSEAGAPYEQYF. CDR3 in DNA: TGTGCCAGCAGTGAGGCAGGGGCCCCCTACGAGCAGTACTTC.

The chain is built from TRBV20-1 and TRBJ2-1; no clear D. Germline CDR1 reads DFQATT; CDR2 reads SNEGSKA (reference sequence). The V end was cut by 3 bases, the J end by 7 bases, with 13 bases between. The CDR3 consists of 13 residues. CDR3 nucleotide sequence: TGCAGTGCTAGGCCCGACCCAGATAATGAGCAGTTCTTC. Its translation is CSARPDPDNEQFF.

This chain connects TRBV5-5 to TRBJ2-5; TRBD2 is a possible D gene (5 bases). The CDR3 is made up of 13 amino acids. Trimming stripped 1 base from V and 3 bases from J, with 7 bases between. The germline V gene encodes CDR1 SGHKS and CDR2 YYEKEE (reference sequence). CDR3 in amino acids: CASSLYGEETQYF. The CDR3 nucleotides are TGTGCCAGCAGCTTGTACGGGGAAGAGACCCAGTACTTC.

CDR3 loop: CASRIGQGNTGELFF. CDR3 in DNA: TGTGCCAGCAGGATTGGACAGGGGAACACCGGGGAGCTGTTTTTT. The V gene is TRBV7-2, the J gene TRBJ2-2, with TRBD1 identical over 8 bases. This CDR3 is 15 amino acids long. In germline, CDR1 is SGHTA, CDR2 FQGNSA. V lost 6 bases, J lost 1 base, and 4 bases stayed unmatched.

This chain uses TRBV15 with TRBJ1-2, with a weak D call TRBD1 (6 bases). Trimming stripped 0 bases from V and 5 bases from J, with 10 bases between. Germline CDR1 reads LNHNV; CDR2 reads YYDKDF (reference sequence). This CDR3 contains 14 residues. CDR3 protein: CATSRDRQAYGYTF. CDR3 nucleotide sequence: TGTGCCACCAGCAGAGATCGACAGGCGTATGGCTACACCTTC.

V usage is TRBV12-3 or TRBV12-4 and J usage is TRBJ1-2; 7 nucleotides agree with TRBD1. This CDR3 spans 14 amino acids. V was pared by 6 bases and J by 2 bases, with 6 bases of the junction left unmatched. This CDR3 reads CASSPTGRNYGYTF. The CDR3 DNA follows: TGTGCCAGCAGCCCGACAGGGCGCAACTATGGCTACACCTTC.

This sequence joins TRBV5-4 and TRBJ1-4; no clear D gene. In germline, CDR1 is SGHNT, CDR2 YYREEE (reference sequence). The CDR3 loop spans 13 amino acids. V was pared by 4 bases and J by 8 bases, with 12 bases between. The CDR3 here is CASSNEVGEKLFF. Here the CDR3 DNA reads TGTGCCAGCAGCAATGAAGTGGGAGAAAAACTGTTTTTT.

The V call is TRBV18, the J call TRBJ1-1; 8 nucleotides align to TRBD1. The CDR3 length is 14 residues. Germline CDR1 is KGHSH and CDR2 is LQKENI. Trimming removed 3 bases from V and 6 bases from J; junction bases left unmatched: 6. The CDR3 sequence is CASSPPGQEPEAFF. The CDR3 DNA reads as TGTGCCAGCTCACCGCCGGGACAGGAGCCTGAAGCTTTCTTT.

The V call is TRBV7-2, the J call TRBJ2-3; 7 nucleotides match TRBD1. This CDR3 has 13 amino acids. The V and J ends lost 2 bases and 4 bases, in that order; junction bases with no gene match: 0. From germline, CDR1 is SGHTA and CDR2 FQGNSA. Written as DNA, the CDR3 is TGTGCCAGCAGCTTACAGGGGGCAGATACGCAGTATTTT. Protein sequence: CASSLQGADTQYF.

The chain combines TRBV7-3 with TRBJ2-7; 14 bases map to TRBD2. Trimming cost V 4 bases and J 6 bases; bases outside gene matches: 8. CDR3 length: 16 amino acids. The germline V gene has CDR1 SGHTA and CDR2 FQGTGA. The CDR3 DNA reads TGTGCCAGCAGCTCGGGACTAGCGGGAGCATTATCCGAGCAGTACTTC. As protein: CASSSGLAGALSEQYF.

The J gene is TRBJ2-7, the V gene TRBV7-9, with D perhaps assigned TRBD1 or TRBD2 (5 bases each). CDR1 and CDR2 (germline): SEHNR, FQNEAQ (reference sequence). This CDR3 is 16 amino acids long. V gave up 5 bases and J gave up 0 bases, with 17 bases separating them. The CDR3 DNA sequence: TGTGCCAGCAGCCCGGGGCATCAAATCCCCTCCTACGAGCAGTACTTC. This gives the protein CASSPGHQIPSYEQYF.

The chain carries TRBV29-1 and TRBJ2-5, with 10 bases aligning to TRBD2. Germline V lookup: CDR1 SQVTM, CDR2 ANQGSEA. The V and J ends lost 6 bases and 7 bases, in that order; junction bases with no gene match: 11. The CDR3 totals 14 residues. In DNA form, the CDR3 reads TGCAGCGTCACCCCTCGGCCTAGCGGGGGGACCCAGTACTTC. Its protein is CSVTPRPSGGTQYF.

The V and J genes are TRBV9 and TRBJ2-7; 7 nucleotides line up with TRBD1. Trimming cost V 3 bases and J 5 bases; bases outside gene matches: 17. The CDR3 is 17 amino acids. The germline gives CDR1 SGDLS, CDR2 YYNGEE. CDR3 sequence reads: CASSAPLSTGKSDEQYF. As DNA, the CDR3 is TGTGCCAGCAGCGCCCCTCTTTCGACAGGGAAGTCGGACGAGCAGTACTTC.